One sample yielded the 27 T cell receptor beta chains listed below, sequenced in a study of cytomegalovirus exposure and HLA in healthy donors. The data were produced by immunoSEQ multiplex PCR, yet TCRdb's version contains in-frame clones alone and is incomplete. The sample lists some 65,000 clones, approximately 94% seen once, with 4% to 5.5% in the top ten. The specimen was PBMCs. All receptors derive from a man between 18 and 29 years old in good health and CMV-seropositive.

The genes are TRBV28 and TRBJ2-3, with unresolved D. Trimming removed 6 bases from V and 5 bases from J, with 9 bases in between. CDR3 length: 12 amino acids. Germline CDR1 and CDR2: MDHEN and SYDVKM. The CDR3 DNA sequence: TGTGCCAGCAGGGAGATAGGAGATACGCAGTATTTT. This encodes CASREIGDTQYF.

This rearrangement joins TRBV18 to TRBJ1-2; D perhaps matches TRBD1 (6 bases). Trimming cost V 5 bases and J 6 bases, with 19 bases left between them. Germline-derived CDR1 and CDR2 are KGHSH and LQKENI. The CDR3 is 15 amino acids. The CDR3 DNA reads TGTGCCAGCTCATTTTCCTCCGGGACATCCGATGGCTACACCTTC. It yields the protein CASSFSSGTSDGYTF.

This sequence joins TRBV28 and TRBJ2-5, with D uncertain. Trimming pared 3 bases from V and 5 bases from J, leaving 10 bases between. The CDR3 has 13 residues. Germline V gives CDR1 MDHEN, CDR2 SYDVKM. As DNA, the CDR3 is TGTGCCAGCAGTTTCGCCACCGCGGAGACCCAGTACTTC. It translates to CASSFATAETQYF.

V and J are TRBV30 and TRBJ1-6, with unresolved D. This CDR3 is built from 15 residues. V lost 0 bases to trimming and J lost 2 bases, with 8 bases between them. Germline values: CDR1 GTSNPN, CDR2 SVGIG (reference sequence). The CDR3 bases are TGTGCCTGGAGTGTAACCCAGACCTATAATTCACCCCTCCACTTT. It codes for CAWSVTQTYNSPLHF.

The gene calls are TRBV4-1 and TRBJ1-2, with a possible D match to TRBD1 (5 bases). Germline assignment: CDR1 MGHRA and CDR2 YSYEKL. The CDR3 has 16 residues. V lost 2 bases, J lost 4 bases, and 17 bases lay in between. The chain's CDR3 is CASSQPAQGRPYGYTF. CDR3 DNA sequence: TGCGCCAGCAGCCAACCCGCGCAGGGTAGGCCCTATGGCTACACCTTC.

The chain joins TRBV5-4 to TRBJ2-3; 10 bases match TRBD1. With 2 bases clipped from V and 4 bases from J, the junction kept 7 bases outside the gene matches. This CDR3 has 16 amino acids. The germline gives CDR1 SGHNT, CDR2 YYREEE (reference sequence). The CDR3 here is CASSLAWGQGSDTQYF. In nucleotides, the CDR3 is TGTGCCAGCAGCTTAGCATGGGGACAGGGGTCAGATACGCAGTATTTT.

The chain uses TRBV19 and TRBJ1-1, with D perhaps TRBD1 (6 bases). Germline V lookup: CDR1 LNHDA, CDR2 SQIVND (reference sequence). This CDR3 has 15 residues. Trimming removed 4 bases from V and 3 bases from J, with 15 bases in between. CDR3 loop: CASSTLFGGHTEAFF. The DNA of the CDR3 is TGTGCCAGTAGTACTCTTTTCGGGGGGCACACTGAAGCTTTCTTT.

The chain joins TRBV6-4 to TRBJ2-2; 7 bases are a match to TRBD2. The CDR3 spans 14 residues. Germline CDR1 is MRHNA and CDR2 is SNTAGT. Losses at the gene ends were 8 bases for V and 3 bases for J; bases not matched to a gene: 6. The CDR3, as DNA: TGTGCCAGCCGAACTAGCGCCGACACCGGGGAGCTGTTTTTT. Encoded protein: CASRTSADTGELFF.

J is TRBJ2-3 and V is TRBV2; D is possibly TRBD1 (5 bases). The germline V gene has CDR1 SNHLY and CDR2 FYNNEI. CDR3 length: 15 residues. With 3 bases removed from V and 3 bases from J, the gap between germline ends came to 13 bases. The DNA of the CDR3 is TGTGCCAGCAGTGATTCAGGGCCTGGGACAGATACGCAGTATTTT. This translates into CASSDSGPGTDTQYF.

J is TRBJ2-7 and V is TRBV7-9, with TRBD2 identical over 8 bases. Germline-derived CDR1 and CDR2 are SEHNR and FQNEAQ (reference sequence). V gave up 5 bases and J gave up 4 bases; unmatched junction bases: 4. This CDR3 is 13 amino acids long. The CDR3 protein is CASSLGLAYEQYF. CDR3 DNA: TGTGCCAGCAGCCTCGGACTAGCTTACGAGCAGTACTTC.

This clone has only one observation. V is TRBV6-5 and J is TRBJ1-5; 7 nucleotides agree with TRBD1. V lost 2 bases and J lost 4; bases outside the gene matches: 5. Germline CDR1 is MNHEY and CDR2 is SVGAGI. CDR3 length: 15 amino acids. The DNA for the CDR3 is TGTGCCAGCAGTTACCGACAGGGCATAAATCAGCCCCAGCATTTT. It translates to CASSYRQGINQPQHF.

The chain has TRBV2 and TRBJ2-5; 8 bases align to TRBD1. Germline V gives CDR1 SNHLY, CDR2 FYNNEI. V lost 8 bases and J lost 5; bases outside the gene matches: 13. This CDR3 contains 15 residues. CDR3 loop: CASHRGQGNFETQYF. The CDR3 bases are TGTGCCAGCCATCGTGGACAGGGTAATTTTGAGACCCAGTACTTC.

CDR3 nucleotide sequence: TGTGCCAGCAGTGCAGGAGGAGGGGTCGGGGCAGATACGCAGTATTTT. This codes for CASSAGGGVGADTQYF. The J gene is TRBJ2-3, the V gene TRBV6-1; D may be TRBD2 (6 bases). The V end lost 4 bases, the J end lost 4 bases, and 18 bases lay between the germline ends. This CDR3 has 16 amino acids. Germline V gene sequence: CDR1 MNHNS, CDR2 SASEGT.

This chain links TRBV4-1 with TRBJ2-7, with 8 bases identical to TRBD1. CDR3 length equals 17 residues. Trimming at V came to 3 bases and at J to 5 bases, leaving 15 bases not matched to a gene. Germline values: CDR1 MGHRA, CDR2 YSYEKL. The CDR3 DNA follows: TGCGCCAGCAGCCATTCCGGGACAGGAGGCAATTTCCACGAGCAGTACTTC. Translated: CASSHSGTGGNFHEQYF.

This chain connects TRBV6-5 to TRBJ1-2; TRBD1 aligns across 7 bases. J gave up 6 bases and V 9 bases, and 7 bases lay outside the gene matches. In germline, CDR1 is MNHEY, CDR2 SVGAGI. This CDR3 contains 12 residues. The CDR3 sequence is CASRQGQDGYTF. The CDR3 DNA is TGTGCCAGTCGACAGGGACAAGATGGCTACACCTTC.

The rearrangement uses TRBV5-4 and TRBJ2-7, with 7 bases matching TRBD1. This CDR3 contains 14 residues. Per germline, CDR1 SGHNT and CDR2 YYREEE (reference sequence). V was pared by 4 bases and J by 3 bases, with 7 bases of the junction left unmatched. The CDR3, as DNA: TGTGCCAGCAGCGATTGGGACAGAGACTACGAGCAGTACTTC. Translation gives CASSDWDRDYEQYF.

The chain is built from TRBV6-5 and TRBJ2-7; tentative D call: TRBD1 (6 bases). Germline-derived CDR1 and CDR2 are MNHEY and SVGAGI. Trimming pared 5 bases from V and 3 bases from J, leaving 14 bases between. There are 14 residues in the CDR3. CDR3 protein: CASSQGVRGYEQYF. CDR3 bases: TGTGCCAGCAGTCAGGGAGTCAGGGGCTACGAGCAGTACTTC.

The chain joins TRBV2 to TRBJ1-4, with 7 bases matching TRBD1. Germline trimming cut 7 bases from V and 8 bases from J; bases unmatched to any gene: 13. The germline CDR1 and CDR2 sequences are SNHLY and FYNNEI. The CDR3 has 15 amino acids. The CDR3 nucleotides are TGTGCCAGCACCACATTCCAGGGGGTAATCGAAAAACTGTTTTTT. It encodes CASTTFQGVIEKLFF.

V gene TRBV18 combines with J gene TRBJ2-5; maybe TRBD2 (5 bases). This CDR3 region has 14 residues. The V end lost 3 bases, the J end lost 2 bases, and 10 bases lay between the germline ends. Looked up from germline, CDR1 is KGHSH and CDR2 is LQKENI. The CDR3: CASSPGISQETQYF. The DNA for the CDR3 is TGTGCCAGCTCACCCGGGATCTCACAAGAGACCCAGTACTTC.

The CDR3: CASRRSGTGVEQYF. CDR3 coding DNA: TGTGCCAGCAGACGCTCCGGGACAGGGGTCGAGCAGTACTTC. The gene calls are TRBV6-6 and TRBJ2-7, with 10 bases fitting TRBD1. The V and J ends lost 6 bases and 6 bases, in that order; junction bases with no gene match: 8. Per germline, CDR1 MNHNY and CDR2 SVGAGI (reference sequence). This CDR3 has 14 residues.

This chain joins TRBV29-1 and TRBJ1-2; 8 bases are shared with TRBD1. This CDR3 is 14 amino acids long. Germline V gene lookup returns CDR1 SQVTM and CDR2 ANQGSEA. Trimming cost V 5 bases and J 6 bases; bases outside gene matches: 11. The CDR3 protein is CSVLPGQEGHGYTF. DNA of the CDR3: TGCAGCGTTTTACCGGGACAGGAGGGGCATGGCTACACCTTC.

This clone was seen a single time. The rearrangement links TRBV29-1 to TRBJ2-1, with D unclear. There are 12 residues in the CDR3. Germline CDR1 SQVTM, CDR2 ANQGSEA. Trimming stripped 1 base from V and 6 bases from J, with 7 bases between. DNA of the CDR3: TGCAGCGTTGAAGTTAGAATCAATGAGCAGTTCTTC. Translating gives CSVEVRINEQFF.

The rearrangement uses TRBV19 and TRBJ2-7; tentatively, D is TRBD1 (7 bases). The CDR3 spans 15 residues. Trimming took off 4 bases at V and 0 bases at J, with 13 bases between the two ends. Germline CDR1 reads LNHDA; CDR2 reads SQIVND (reference sequence). CDR3 bases: TGTGCCAGTAGTAAGCGCCAGGGGGGCTCCTACGAGCAGTACTTC. It codes for CASSKRQGGSYEQYF.

The chain combines TRBV10-3 with TRBJ2-5, with 9 positions matching TRBD1. The end of the DNA is better explained by TRBJ2-7, so the J call may be wrong. The CDR3 contains 16 residues. The germline V gene has CDR1 ENHRY and CDR2 SYGVKD. CDR3 residues: CAISVHPGQGRYEQYF. The CDR3 DNA reads as TGTGCCATCAGTGTCCATCCGGGACAGGGTAGGTACGAGCAGTACTTC.

This clone was seen a single time. For the CDR3, the DNA is TGTGCCAGCAGACCTAATTCCGGGACAAGGGGGGGCTACACCTTC. Protein product: CASRPNSGTRGGYTF. The chain carries TRBV6-5 and TRBJ1-2; D is perhaps TRBD1 (6 bases). The V and J ends lost 6 bases and 8 bases respectively, with 22 bases between them. The CDR3 runs 15 residues. Germline V CDR1 and CDR2: MNHEY, SVGAGI.

This rearrangement joins TRBV5-1 to TRBJ1-2, with TRBD1 matching over 10 bases. CDR1 is SGHRS, CDR2 YFSETQ, per germline. The CDR3 totals 15 residues. The V gene end was trimmed by 4 bases and the J gene end by 0 bases; junction bases not matched to a gene: 3. CDR3 sequence: CASSAGQGANYGYTF. In nucleotides, the CDR3 is TGCGCCAGCAGCGCTGGACAGGGGGCTAACTATGGCTACACCTTC.

The J gene is TRBJ1-3, the V gene TRBV6-1; tentatively, D is TRBD1 (5 bases). Germline V gene sequence: CDR1 MNHNS, CDR2 SASEGT. The CDR3 covers 17 residues. V lost 1 base and J 0 bases, leaving 13 bases between the germline ends. DNA of the CDR3: TGTGCCAGCAGTGAAGTCCCAGGGTCCCTCTCTGGAAACACCATATATTTT. It encodes CASSEVPGSLSGNTIYF.